This TCR beta chain was captured by sequencing in a study of cytomegalovirus exposure and HLA in healthy donors. Study observations and caveats: Sequencing depth across donors, presence/absence analyses assumed, was roughly uniform. Later, an analysis showed that TCR beta chains associated with HLA were more clonally expanded than others that were equally common.

Turning to this clone: Its specificity is not known.

The study ran its PCR with 60 Vbeta and 13 Jbeta primers. The method was immunoSEQ multiplex PCR; TCRdb's version includes in-frame clones alone and lacks a portion of them. The table counts 150,000 or so clones; under 2.5% lies in the top ten. CDR1 ENHRY and CDR2 SYGVKD come from the germline V gene. After removal of 6 bases from V and 4 bases from J, the junction contained 6 bases not matched to a gene. There are 13 residues in the CDR3. The TCR comes from a man under 40 in good health and CMV-seronegative. The sample consisted of PBMCs. The gene calls are TRBV10-3 and TRBJ2-7; 7 bases are a match to TRBD2. The DNA for the CDR3 is TGTGCCATCAGAGCGGGACCTGCGTACGAGCAGTACTTC. It encodes CAIRAGPAYEQYF.